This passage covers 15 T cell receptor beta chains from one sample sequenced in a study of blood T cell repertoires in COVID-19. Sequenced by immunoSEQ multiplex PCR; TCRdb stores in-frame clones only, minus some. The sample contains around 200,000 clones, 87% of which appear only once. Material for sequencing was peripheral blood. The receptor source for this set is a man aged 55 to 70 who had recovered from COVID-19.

DNA for the CDR3: TGTGCCAGCAACAAATTCATTGGGGGGGGGACGAGTGAAAAACTGTTTTTT. It specifies CASNKFIGGGTSEKLFF. V usage is TRBV11-2 and J usage is TRBJ1-4; possible D gene TRBD1, 5 bases. Deletions cut 7 bases from V and 7 bases from J, with 25 bases between. CDR1 is SGHAT and CDR2 is FQNNGV in the germline V gene. The CDR3 runs 17 residues.

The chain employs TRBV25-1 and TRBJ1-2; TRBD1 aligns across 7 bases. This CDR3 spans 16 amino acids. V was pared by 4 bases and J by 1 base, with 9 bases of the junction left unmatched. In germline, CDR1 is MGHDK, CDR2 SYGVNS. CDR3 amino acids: CASSAPGTAINYGYTF. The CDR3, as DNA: TGTGCCAGCAGTGCACCGGGGACAGCAATTAACTATGGCTACACCTTC.

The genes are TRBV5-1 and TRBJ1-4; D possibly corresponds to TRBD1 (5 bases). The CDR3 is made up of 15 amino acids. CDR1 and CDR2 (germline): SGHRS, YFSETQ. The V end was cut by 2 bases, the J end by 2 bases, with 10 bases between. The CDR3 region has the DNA TGCGCCAGCAGCTTCAGCGGGGCGACTAATGAAAAACTGTTTTTT. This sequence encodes CASSFSGATNEKLFF.

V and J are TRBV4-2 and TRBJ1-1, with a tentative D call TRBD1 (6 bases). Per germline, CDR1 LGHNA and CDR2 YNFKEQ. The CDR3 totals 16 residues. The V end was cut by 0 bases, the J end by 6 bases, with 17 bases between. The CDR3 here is CASSQEEGQRRAEAFF. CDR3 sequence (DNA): TGTGCCAGCAGCCAAGAGGAAGGACAGCGGCGGGCTGAAGCTTTCTTT.

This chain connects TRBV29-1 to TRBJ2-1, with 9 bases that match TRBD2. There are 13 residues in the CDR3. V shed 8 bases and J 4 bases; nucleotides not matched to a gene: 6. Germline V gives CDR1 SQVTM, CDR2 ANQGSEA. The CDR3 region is CSTSGRIYNEQFF. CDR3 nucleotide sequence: TGCAGCACAAGCGGGAGGATATACAATGAGCAGTTCTTC.

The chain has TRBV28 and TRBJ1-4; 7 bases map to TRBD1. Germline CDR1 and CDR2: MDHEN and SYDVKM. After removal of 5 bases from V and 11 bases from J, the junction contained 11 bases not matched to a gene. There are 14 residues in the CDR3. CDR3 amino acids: CASSAPDRWDKLFF. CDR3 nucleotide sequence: TGTGCCAGCAGTGCTCCGGACAGGTGGGACAAACTGTTTTTT.

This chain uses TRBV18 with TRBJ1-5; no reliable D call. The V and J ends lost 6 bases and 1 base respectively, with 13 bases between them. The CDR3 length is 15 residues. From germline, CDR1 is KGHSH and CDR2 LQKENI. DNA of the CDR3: TGTGCCAGCTCGTCGCAGAAGTCGAGCAATCAGCCCCAGCATTTT. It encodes CASSSQKSSNQPQHF.

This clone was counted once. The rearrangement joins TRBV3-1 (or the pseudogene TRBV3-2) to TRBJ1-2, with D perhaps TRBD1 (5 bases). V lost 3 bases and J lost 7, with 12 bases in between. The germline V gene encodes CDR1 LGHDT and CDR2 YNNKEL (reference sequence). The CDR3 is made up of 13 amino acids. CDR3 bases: TGTGCCAGCAGCCACCGTCGGGGGGTTGGCTACACCTTC. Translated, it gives CASSHRRGVGYTF.

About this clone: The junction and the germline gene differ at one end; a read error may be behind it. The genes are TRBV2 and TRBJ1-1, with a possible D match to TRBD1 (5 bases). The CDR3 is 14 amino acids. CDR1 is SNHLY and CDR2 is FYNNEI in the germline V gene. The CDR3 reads CASREGHWVTEAFF. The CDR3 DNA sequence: TGTGCCAGCAGGGAAGGACATTGGGTCACTGAAGCTTTCTTT.

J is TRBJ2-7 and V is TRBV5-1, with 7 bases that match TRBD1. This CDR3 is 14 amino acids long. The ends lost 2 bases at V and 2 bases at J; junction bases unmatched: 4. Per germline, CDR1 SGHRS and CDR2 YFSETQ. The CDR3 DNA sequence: TGCGCCAGCAGCTTTTGGGACAGCACCTACGAGCAGTACTTC. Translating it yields CASSFWDSTYEQYF.

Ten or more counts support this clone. The DNA of the CDR3 is TGCAGTGCTCGTTCCTCCACTGAAGCTTTCTTT. Its protein product is CSARSSTEAFF. The chain couples TRBV20-1 to TRBJ1-1, with D unclear. The CDR3 contains 11 residues. Germline CDR1 reads DFQATT; CDR2 reads SNEGSKA (reference sequence). Trimming removed 5 bases from V and 4 bases from J, with 8 bases in between.

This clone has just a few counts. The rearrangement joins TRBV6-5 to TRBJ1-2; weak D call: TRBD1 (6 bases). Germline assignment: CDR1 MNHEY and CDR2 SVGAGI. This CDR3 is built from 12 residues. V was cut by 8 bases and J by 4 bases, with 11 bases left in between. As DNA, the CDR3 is TGTGCCAGCGGGACATCCGGCTATGGCTACACCTTC. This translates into CASGTSGYGYTF.

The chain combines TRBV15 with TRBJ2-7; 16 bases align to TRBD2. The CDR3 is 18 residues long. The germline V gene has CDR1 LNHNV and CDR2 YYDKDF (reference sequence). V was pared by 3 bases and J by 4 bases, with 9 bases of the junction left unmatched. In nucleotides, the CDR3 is TGTGCCACCAGCAGCCTGCCGGGACTAGCGGGGGGGCATTACGAGCAGTACTTC. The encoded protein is CATSSLPGLAGGHYEQYF.

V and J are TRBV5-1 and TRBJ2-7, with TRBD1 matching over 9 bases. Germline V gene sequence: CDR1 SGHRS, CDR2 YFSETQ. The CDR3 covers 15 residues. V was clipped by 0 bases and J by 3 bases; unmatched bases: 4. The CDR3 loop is CASSLGGTGNYEQYF. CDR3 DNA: TGCGCCAGCAGCTTGGGAGGGACAGGGAACTACGAGCAGTACTTC.

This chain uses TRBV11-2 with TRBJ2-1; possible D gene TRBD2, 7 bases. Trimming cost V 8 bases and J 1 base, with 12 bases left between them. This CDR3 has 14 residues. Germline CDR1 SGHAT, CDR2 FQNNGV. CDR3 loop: CASEGGPSYNEQFF. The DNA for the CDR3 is TGTGCCAGCGAGGGGGGGCCATCCTACAATGAGCAGTTCTTC.